Each of the 17 T cell receptor beta chains below was sequenced from the same sample in a study of beta chain features in type 1 diabetes. Every isolated RNA sample was fully reverse transcribed, so sequencing captured expressed TCRB transcripts. Profiling relied on immunoSEQ multiplex PCR, and the TCRdb table lists in-frame clones only, not all of them. This sample has around 300,000 clones, with about 8.5% found just once. The sequenced sample was central memory CD4+ T cells from blood. Receptor source: a woman aged 18-29 years in good health.

This rearrangement joins TRBV4-2 to TRBJ1-1; D uncertain. Germline V lookup: CDR1 LGHNA, CDR2 YNFKEQ. The ends were cut back, 0 bases at V and 4 bases at J, with 12 bases in the middle. The length of the CDR3 is 15 residues. The CDR3 DNA sequence: TGTGCCAGCAGCCAAGATCTAATGTCGGGCACTGAAGCTTTCTTT. This encodes CASSQDLMSGTEAFF.

This clone was picked up a small number of times. The V gene is TRBV7-8, the J gene TRBJ2-1; D not resolved. The CDR3 consists of 11 residues. V shed 3 bases and J shed 7 bases, with 4 bases lying between them. Germline V lookup: CDR1 SGHVS, CDR2 FQNEAQ. The CDR3 sequence is CASSLLNEQFF. The CDR3 DNA reads as TGTGCCAGCAGCTTGCTTAATGAGCAGTTCTTC.

This clone was recorded many times. CDR3 sequence: CASSQDLRGNEQFF. The CDR3 DNA is TGTGCCAGCAGCCAAGACCTTAGGGGCAATGAGCAGTTCTTC. The chain couples TRBV14 to TRBJ2-1; D might be TRBD1 (5 bases). From germline, CDR1 is SGHDN and CDR2 FVKESK. The CDR3 is 14 residues long. Deletions cut 0 bases from V and 6 bases from J, with 9 bases between.

This clone was seen a handful of times. The chain uses TRBV4-3 and TRBJ1-4; possible D gene TRBD1, 6 bases. Germline CDR1 reads LGHNA; CDR2 reads YSLEER. This CDR3 is 17 amino acids long. The V and J ends lost 0 bases and 6 bases respectively, with 17 bases between them. The CDR3 sequence is CASSQDVARGTYEKLFF. Written as DNA, the CDR3 is TGCGCCAGCAGCCAAGATGTCGCCAGGGGAACGTATGAAAAACTGTTTTTT.

The V call is TRBV7-3, the J call TRBJ2-5; the D gene could be TRBD1 or TRBD2 (5 bases each). The CDR3 is 15 amino acids. The germline gives CDR1 SGHTA, CDR2 FQGTGA. V lost 0 bases, J lost 4 bases, and 12 bases lay in between. The CDR3 region is CASSLTGARGETQYF. The CDR3 region has the DNA TGTGCCAGCAGCTTAACAGGGGCCCGGGGAGAGACCCAGTACTTC. The full variable domain, rest sourced from reference TRBV7-3 and TRBJ2-5, is GAGVSQTPSNKVTEKGKYVELRCDPISGHTALYWYRQSLGQGPEFLIYFQGTGAADDSGLPNDRFFAVRPEGSVSTLKIQRTERGDSAVYLCASSLTGARGETQYFGPGTRLLVL.

This chain uses TRBV9 with TRBJ2-6; D unclear. This CDR3 spans 18 amino acids. Per germline, CDR1 SGDLS and CDR2 YYNGEE. V was pared by 0 bases and J by 0 bases, with 13 bases between. The CDR3 DNA follows: TGTGCCAGCAGCGTAGGCCCTTTGGCAATCTCTGGGGCCAACGTCCTGACTTTC. It encodes CASSVGPLAISGANVLTF.

This clone came up a few times. V is TRBV18 and J is TRBJ1-2, with a weak D call TRBD1 (5 bases). The CDR3 consists of 13 residues. Looked up from germline, CDR1 is KGHSH and CDR2 is LQKENI. Deletions cut 3 bases from V and 5 bases from J, with 10 bases between. CDR3 sequence: CASSPTPGYGYTF. The CDR3 DNA reads as TGTGCCAGCTCACCGACCCCAGGGTATGGCTACACCTTC.

The chain employs TRBV7-9 and TRBJ2-3; the D gene is possibly TRBD1 (5 bases). The V gene's germline CDR1 is SEHNR and CDR2 FQNEAQ (reference sequence). The CDR3 has 14 residues. V lost 5 bases, J lost 4 bases, and 13 bases lay in between. CDR3 bases: TGTGCCAGCAGCCCGGACACATCCCCAGATACGCAGTATTTT. It is translated as CASSPDTSPDTQYF.

In this sample, this clone turned up a few times. This chain links TRBV5-4 with TRBJ2-3, with D unresolved. The germline V gene encodes CDR1 SGHNT and CDR2 YYREEE (reference sequence). Trimming removed 4 bases from V and 7 bases from J, with 13 bases in between. The CDR3 extends over 13 amino acids. The CDR3 DNA follows: TGTGCCAGCAGCCACGACCCGGGCTATACGCAGTATTTT. Translating gives CASSHDPGYTQYF. Supplemented by reference TRBV5-4 and TRBJ2-3, the full variable domain reads ETGVTQSPTHLIKTRGQQVTLRCSSQSGHNTVSWYQQALGQGPQFIFQYYREEENGRGNFPPRFSGLQFPNYSSELNVNALELDDSALYLCASSHDPGYTQYFGPGTRLTVL.

This clone turned up a few times. The gene calls are TRBV4-2 and TRBJ2-7; D possibly uses TRBD1 or TRBD2 (5 bases each). With 5 bases removed from V and 2 bases from J, the gap between germline ends came to 19 bases. Germline CDR1 is LGHNA and CDR2 is YNFKEQ. The CDR3 contains 16 residues. The CDR3 DNA reads as TGTGCCAGCAGCAGGCCTCCGGGACGCCAGGCCTACGAGCAGTACGTC. Its translation: CASSRPPGRQAYEQYV.

This clone showed up just a few times. This chain joins TRBV6-6 and TRBJ1-1; maybe TRBD1 (6 bases). The CDR3 extends over 15 amino acids. Germline V gene sequence: CDR1 MNHNY, CDR2 SVGAGI (reference sequence). V gave up 0 bases and J gave up 0 bases, with 8 bases separating them. The CDR3 coding sequence is TGTGCCAGCAGTTACTCGCGACAGGTGAACACTGAAGCTTTCTTT. This gives the protein CASSYSRQVNTEAFF.

About this clone: This likely traces to a read error, being one base from a far larger clone. The chain carries TRBV6-1 and TRBJ2-6; D remains unclear. This CDR3 has 13 amino acids. V was cut by 6 bases and J by 0 bases, with 3 bases left in between. Germline CDR1 reads MNHNS; CDR2 reads SASEGT. In DNA form, the CDR3 reads TGTGCCAGCAGCCTCTCTGGGGCCAACGTCCTGACTTTC. It is translated as CASSLSGANVLTF.

This rearrangement joins TRBV28 to TRBJ1-2; D is perhaps TRBD1 (5 bases). Germline lookup yields CDR1 MDHEN and CDR2 SYDVKM. CDR3 length: 13 residues. V lost 2 bases and J 6 bases, leaving 10 bases between the germline ends. The DNA of the CDR3 is TGTGCCAGCAGTTTACGACAGACTGATGGCTACACCTTC. Its translation: CASSLRQTDGYTF.

This clone was observed a few times. This sequence joins TRBV7-9 and TRBJ2-7, with 8 bases matching TRBD2. This CDR3 contains 15 residues. In germline, CDR1 is SEHNR, CDR2 FQNEAQ (reference sequence). V shed 5 bases, J shed 4 bases, and the junction held 10 bases outside the gene matches. The CDR3 spells CASSPVVAGRYEQYF. The CDR3, as DNA: TGTGCCAGCAGCCCGGTAGTAGCGGGAAGATACGAGCAGTACTTC.

As for this clone: The sample carries other DNA sequences with the same CDR3. In nucleotides, the CDR3 is TGTGCCATCAGCGGGACAGATCAGCCCCAGCATTTT. It yields the protein CAISGTDQPQHF. The V gene is TRBV10-3, the J gene TRBJ1-5; 7 nucleotides match TRBD1. Germline assignment: CDR1 ENHRY and CDR2 SYGVKD. The J segment lost 5 bases and the V segment lost 6 bases, leaving 1 base of the junction unmatched. The CDR3 is 12 residues long.

This clone was seen only a few times. This chain uses TRBV29-1 with TRBJ1-4; D possibly corresponds to TRBD1 (5 bases). Trimming took 7 bases from V and 3 from J, leaving 12 bases between them. The length of the CDR3 is 13 residues. Germline V gene sequence: CDR1 SQVTM, CDR2 ANQGSEA. Here the CDR3 reads CSAVREANEKLFF. In DNA form, the CDR3 reads TGCAGCGCCGTCAGGGAGGCTAATGAAAAACTGTTTTTT.

The table lists this clone with a few counts. This chain links TRBV7-2 with TRBJ2-7, with a weak D call TRBD2 (5 bases). From germline, CDR1 is SGHTA and CDR2 FQGNSA. V was pared by 7 bases and J by 5 bases, with 18 bases between. The CDR3 runs 14 residues. In DNA, the CDR3 is TGTGCCAGCATCCCTAGCCGTAGGTCCCACGAGCAGTACTTC. Translation: CASIPSRRSHEQYF.